The 26 T cell receptor beta chains given below trace back to one sample, sequenced in a study of OX40 agonist ivuxolimab in advanced cancers. Library method: the immunoSEQ multiplex PCR assay. The source is immuneACCESS, and TCRdb retained only in-frame sequences with V and J called. Part of the clones is not carried over; for the studies checked, unresolved V genes explain less than half of this, and the remainder is unexplained. In this sample the table shows around 75,000 clones, about 90% of which occur a single time. About 9% of the sample rests with the top ten. This material consisted of CD4+ or CD8+ T cells sorted from blood, taken in a trial of the OX40 agonist ivuxolimab. These receptors were obtained from an adult with an advanced solid tumor such as melanoma, head and neck, liver or kidney cancer.

CDR3 in amino acids: CASTRYGGGGPQHF. In nucleotides, the CDR3 is TGTGCCAGCACACGTTACGGGGGCGGGGGGCCCCAGCATTTT. The gene calls are TRBV6-5 and TRBJ1-5, with D perhaps matching TRBD1 (6 bases). Deletions cut 7 bases from V and 9 bases from J, with 19 bases between. The CDR3 spans 14 residues. Germline CDR1 reads MNHEY; CDR2 reads SVGAGI.

This chain uses TRBV2 with TRBJ1-5, with a possible D match to TRBD1 (6 bases). Trimming stripped 4 bases from V and 7 bases from J, with 11 bases between. Germline V gene lookup returns CDR1 SNHLY and CDR2 FYNNEI. The CDR3 is 13 residues long. The CDR3 loop is CASSGGRGQPQHF. The DNA for the CDR3 is TGTGCCAGCAGTGGGGGGAGGGGGCAGCCCCAGCATTTT.

A word on this clone: Other DNA sequences within the sample encode an identical CDR3. The chain carries TRBV28 and TRBJ2-2, with D unresolved. The CDR3 spans 15 residues. Between the trimmed V and J ends, which lost 2 bases and 0 bases, there was a span of 7 bases. Germline values: CDR1 MDHEN, CDR2 SYDVKM. The CDR3 nucleotides read TGTGCCAGCAGTTTAGGCGGCACGAACACCGGGGAGCTGTTTTTT. This translates into CASSLGGTNTGELFF.

For the CDR3, the DNA is TGTGCCAGCAGTTTAGCTAGCGCCACCCTCGGCGAGCAGTACTTC. Protein sequence: CASSLASATLGEQYF. This sequence joins TRBV27 and TRBJ2-7; D is perhaps TRBD2 (6 bases). The CDR3 spans 15 residues. V dropped 2 bases and J dropped 6 bases, with 17 bases sitting between them. Germline assignment: CDR1 MNHEY and CDR2 SMNVEV (reference sequence).

This clone has only a few counts. This rearrangement joins TRBV5-4 to TRBJ2-7; 10 positions agree with TRBD2. Germline V gene data show CDR1 as SGHNT and CDR2 as YYREEE (reference sequence). This CDR3 region has 18 residues. With 4 bases clipped from V and 5 bases from J, the junction kept 18 bases outside the gene matches. CDR3 sequence (DNA): TGTGCCAGCAGCCGGCGCGTACGGGGGCCTAGCGGGAGCCACGAGCAGTACTTC. Its translation: CASSRRVRGPSGSHEQYF.

The rearrangement uses TRBV18 and TRBJ2-1, with TRBD2 matching 8 bases. Germline CDR1 KGHSH, CDR2 LQKENI. V shed 3 bases and J 9 bases; nucleotides not matched to a gene: 22. The CDR3 is made up of 19 amino acids. The CDR3: CASSPYIGSPGLGDREQFF. The CDR3 DNA sequence: TGTGCCAGCTCACCCTACATTGGTTCTCCGGGACTAGGAGACCGTGAGCAGTTCTTC. Drawing the rest from reference TRBV18 and TRBJ2-1, the complete variable domain is NAGVMQNPRHLVRRRGQEARLRCSPMKGHSHVYWYRQLPEEGLKFMVYLQKENIIDESGMPKERFSAEFPKEGPSILRIQQVVRGDSAAYFCASSPYIGSPGLGDREQFFGPGTRLTVL.

The rearrangement uses TRBV28 and TRBJ1-5; no definite D call. The germline V gene has CDR1 MDHEN and CDR2 SYDVKM. CDR3 length: 13 residues. V lost 3 bases to trimming and J lost 7 bases, with 10 bases between them. DNA of the CDR3: TGTGCCAGCAGTTTTGTCCCCGGGCAGCCCCAGCATTTT. Translating it yields CASSFVPGQPQHF.

V and J are TRBV9 and TRBJ2-7; D is tentatively TRBD1 or TRBD2 (6 bases each). This CDR3 comprises 15 residues. V lost 3 bases and J lost 1, with 14 bases in between. Germline values: CDR1 SGDLS, CDR2 YYNGEE. The CDR3 loop reads CASSGGDTTSYEQYF. CDR3 bases: TGTGCCAGCAGCGGCGGGGACACGACTTCCTACGAGCAGTACTTC. The full variable domain, in which reference TRBV9 and TRBJ2-7 provide the parts outside the CDR3, is DSGVTQTPKHLITATGQRVTLRCSPRSGDLSVYWYQQSLDQGLQFLIQYYNGEERAKGNILERFSAQQFPDLHSELNLSSLELGDSALYFCASSGGDTTSYEQYFGPGTRLTVT.

This chain uses TRBV19 with TRBJ2-4, with TRBD1 matching over 10 bases. V was clipped by 4 bases and J by 4 bases; unmatched bases: 4. Germline V gene data show CDR1 as LNHDA and CDR2 as SQIVND (reference sequence). The CDR3 runs to 15 residues. CDR3 protein: CASSRMGQGKNIQYF. CDR3 sequence (DNA): TGTGCCAGTAGTAGAATGGGACAGGGGAAAAACATTCAGTACTTC.

The chain couples TRBV2 to TRBJ2-7; D remains ambiguous. The V end was cut by 4 bases, the J end by 5 bases, with 12 bases between. Per germline, CDR1 SNHLY and CDR2 FYNNEI. The CDR3 totals 13 residues. CDR3 amino acids: CASSVEEKNEQYF. CDR3 DNA: TGTGCCAGCAGTGTTGAAGAAAAGAACGAGCAGTACTTC.

The chain couples TRBV11-1 to TRBJ2-7, with D hard to call. Germline values: CDR1 SGHAT, CDR2 FQDESV (reference sequence). Trimming removed 1 base from V and 3 bases from J, with 4 bases in between. There are 12 residues in the CDR3. CDR3 amino acids: CASSLEGYEQYF. In DNA, the CDR3 is TGTGCCAGCAGCTTAGAGGGCTACGAGCAGTACTTC.

The chain carries TRBV4-2 and TRBJ2-7; D may be TRBD1 (5 bases). V lost 1 base and J 0 bases, leaving 10 bases between the germline ends. Germline V gene data show CDR1 as LGHNA and CDR2 as YNFKEQ. The CDR3 sequence is 15 residues long. The CDR3 sequence: CASSQGAQDSYEQYF. The CDR3, as DNA: TGTGCCAGCAGCCAAGGGGCACAGGACTCCTACGAGCAGTACTTC.

For the CDR3, the DNA is TGCGCCAGCAGTGAGTGGGGGAACAATGAGCAGTTCTTC. Its translation is CASSEWGNNEQFF. The J gene is TRBJ2-1, the V gene TRBV10-1; D may be TRBD1 or TRBD2 (5 bases each). This CDR3 is 13 amino acids long. V was cut by 1 base and J by 5 bases, with 6 bases left in between. Looked up from germline, CDR1 is WNHNN and CDR2 is SYGVQD (reference sequence).

V usage is TRBV4-1 and J usage is TRBJ2-3; no clear D gene. The germline gives CDR1 MGHRA, CDR2 YSYEKL. V was pared by 4 bases and J by 0 bases, with 11 bases between. The CDR3 has 15 residues. The CDR3 nucleotides read TGCGCCAGCAGCCCCCGCCGCAGGAGCACAGATACGCAGTATTTT. Amino acids: CASSPRRRSTDTQYF.

This clone was found once. The chain employs TRBV27 and TRBJ2-6; TRBD2 agrees at 9 bases. The CDR3 extends over 22 amino acids. CDR1 MNHEY and CDR2 SMNVEV come from the germline V gene (reference sequence). Germline trimming cut 6 bases from V and 0 bases from J; bases unmatched to any gene: 21. The chain's CDR3 is CASRRDLGGLAGADSGANVLTF. CDR3 sequence (DNA): TGTGCCAGCAGGCGTGACCTTGGGGGGTTAGCGGGAGCCGACTCTGGGGCCAACGTCCTGACTTTC. The full variable domain, completed using reference TRBV27 and TRBJ2-6, is EAQVTQNPRYLITVTGKKLTVTCSQNMNHEYMSWYRQDPGLGLRQIYYSMNVEVTDKGDVPEGYKVSRKEKRNFPLILESPSPNQTSLYFCASRRDLGGLAGADSGANVLTFGAGSRLTVL.

This sequence joins TRBV5-6 and TRBJ2-1; possible D gene TRBD2, 7 bases. The CDR3 extends over 16 amino acids. Trimming left V 0 bases short and J 4 bases short, with 14 bases between. The germline V gene has CDR1 SGHDT and CDR2 YYEEEE. CDR3 region: CASSLAGRRGYNEQFF. CDR3 in DNA: TGTGCCAGCAGCTTGGCCGGGAGGAGGGGGTACAATGAGCAGTTCTTC.

V usage is TRBV5-1 and J usage is TRBJ2-3; the D call may be TRBD1 or TRBD2 (5 bases each). Per germline, CDR1 SGHRS and CDR2 YFSETQ. Trimming shortened V by 1 base and J by 2 bases, and 11 bases separated the two germline ends. The CDR3 consists of 15 residues. The CDR3 DNA follows: TGCGCCAGCAGCTTGCTGCAGGGACCCACAGATACGCAGTATTTT. Translation gives CASSLLQGPTDTQYF.

The chain is built from TRBV5-1 and TRBJ2-7; the D call may be TRBD1 or TRBD2 (5 bases each). The germline V gene has CDR1 SGHRS and CDR2 YFSETQ. CDR3 size: 13 residues. Trimming left V 2 bases short and J 5 bases short, with 11 bases between. In DNA form, the CDR3 reads TGCGCCAGCAGCTTCGGCAGGGACGACGAGCAGTACTTC. It yields the protein CASSFGRDDEQYF.

The rearrangement links TRBV28 to TRBJ2-7, with D hard to call. The V gene lost 5 bases and the J gene lost 2 bases, with 16 bases spanning the gap. The CDR3 sequence is 15 residues long. The germline gives CDR1 MDHEN, CDR2 SYDVKM. The CDR3, as DNA: TGTGCCAGCAGTACTATAAGGCAGGTGGCCTACGAGCAGTACTTC. Protein sequence: CASSTIRQVAYEQYF. Variable domain in full (rest from reference TRBV28 and TRBJ2-7): DVKVTQSSRYLVKRTGEKVFLECVQDMDHENMFWYRQDPGLGLRLIYFSYDVKMKEKGDIPEGYSVSREKKERFSLILESASTNQTSMYLCASSTIRQVAYEQYFGPGTRLTVT.

This clone was seen once. The chain combines TRBV29-1 with TRBJ2-7; no firm D call. The CDR3 totals 12 residues. Trimming stripped 6 bases from V and 1 base from J, with 10 bases between. Germline values: CDR1 SQVTM, CDR2 ANQGSEA. The CDR3 region is CSVNDKSYEQYF. CDR3 bases: TGCAGCGTCAACGACAAATCCTACGAGCAGTACTTC.

As to this clone: The sample carries other DNA sequences with the same CDR3. V is TRBV5-1 and J is TRBJ2-5, with a possible D match to TRBD1 (6 bases). CDR3 length equals 13 residues. Trimming took 2 bases from V and 4 from J, leaving 9 bases between them. Germline values: CDR1 SGHRS, CDR2 YFSETQ. CDR3 sequence reads: CASSFIGGETQYF. In DNA, the CDR3 is TGCGCCAGCAGCTTTATAGGGGGAGAGACCCAGTACTTC. The whole variable domain, remainder taken from reference TRBV5-1 and TRBJ2-5, is KAGVTQTPRYLIKTRGQQVTLSCSPISGHRSVSWYQQTPGQGLQFLFEYFSETQRNKGNFPGRFSGRQFSNSRSEMNVSTLELGDSALYLCASSFIGGETQYFGPGTRLLVL.

This clone was found a few times. The V call is TRBV9, the J call TRBJ1-1; D is uncertain. Germline V gene lookup returns CDR1 SGDLS and CDR2 YYNGEE. V gave up 0 bases and J gave up 1 base, with 7 bases separating them. The CDR3 runs 14 residues. Here the CDR3 reads CASSVASRNTEAFF. CDR3 in DNA: TGTGCCAGCAGCGTAGCCAGCAGGAACACTGAAGCTTTCTTT.

The V call is TRBV7-2, the J call TRBJ1-3, with D uncertain. V gave up 1 base and J gave up 1 base, with 8 bases separating them. The CDR3 is made up of 15 amino acids. Germline loops: CDR1 SGHTA, CDR2 FQGNSA. The CDR3 reads CASSLDGVSGNTIYF. For the CDR3, the DNA is TGTGCCAGCAGCTTAGATGGGGTATCTGGAAACACCATATATTTT.

V usage is TRBV4-2 and J usage is TRBJ2-3; D call uncertain. In germline, CDR1 is LGHNA, CDR2 YNFKEQ. The ends were cut back, 1 base at V and 5 bases at J, with 10 bases in the middle. The CDR3 has 14 residues. As DNA, the CDR3 is TGTGCCAGCAGCCAAGGACCCCATGGAGATACGCAGTATTTT. Translation gives CASSQGPHGDTQYF.

CDR3 region: CASSLNGGADTGELFF. The CDR3 DNA reads TGTGCCAGCAGCCTAAACGGGGGGGCCGACACCGGGGAGCTGTTTTTT. J is TRBJ2-2 and V is TRBV7-6; 8 nucleotides line up with TRBD2. The V and J ends lost 5 bases and 3 bases, in that order; junction bases with no gene match: 8. CDR3 length: 16 residues. Germline-derived CDR1 and CDR2 are SGHVS and FNYEAQ.

The V call is TRBV27, the J call TRBJ2-2; TRBD2 matches 9 bases. Germline CDR1 and CDR2: MNHEY and SMNVEV (reference sequence). The CDR3 spans 16 residues. Germline trimming cut 0 bases from V and 6 bases from J; bases unmatched to any gene: 5. DNA of the CDR3: TGTGCCAGCAGTTTATCCCTTAGCGGGAGAGCCGGGGAGCTGTTTTTT. As protein: CASSLSLSGRAGELFF.